Listed here are 21 T cell receptor beta chains from one sample, sequenced in a study of T cell responses to AZD1222 COVID-19 vaccine. Using immunoSEQ multiplex PCR, the repertoire was profiled, and TCRdb retains in-frame clones only, with some absent. The repertoire consists of about 100,000 clones, with about nine tenths occurring once and the leading ten covering around 1.7%. Here the sequenced sample was peripheral blood, taken on day 0 of AZD1222 vaccination. The receptors were gathered from an adult in good health.

The rearrangement uses TRBV3-1 (or the pseudogene TRBV3-2) and TRBJ2-2; D remains ambiguous. The length of the CDR3 is 15 residues. CDR1 is LGHDT, CDR2 YNNKEL, per germline (reference sequence). The V gene lost 7 bases and the J gene lost 0 bases, with 12 bases spanning the gap. CDR3 loop: CASTPSQTNTGELFF. In DNA, the CDR3 is TGTGCCAGCACCCCCAGTCAGACGAACACCGGGGAGCTGTTTTTT.

The chain carries TRBV7-8 and TRBJ2-2; D is unresolved. CDR1 and CDR2 (germline): SGHVS, FQNEAQ. V was cut by 5 bases and J by 3 bases, with 7 bases left in between. The CDR3 runs 13 residues. The CDR3 reads CASSAFDTGELFF. DNA for the CDR3: TGTGCCAGCAGCGCCTTTGACACCGGGGAGCTGTTTTTT.

The V call is TRBV5-5, the J call TRBJ2-2, with D possibly being TRBD2 (6 bases). The CDR3 consists of 15 residues. V shed 4 bases and J shed 5 bases, with 15 bases lying between them. Germline V lookup: CDR1 SGHKS, CDR2 YYEKEE (reference sequence). CDR3 DNA sequence: TGTGCCAGCAGCCCCCCGGGGACTGGGACCGGGGAGCTGTTTTTT. Translation: CASSPPGTGTGELFF.

This rearrangement joins TRBV9 to TRBJ2-1, with D tentatively TRBD2 (5 bases). Germline V gene data show CDR1 as SGDLS and CDR2 as YYNGEE. Trimming stripped 0 bases from V and 2 bases from J, with 9 bases between. The CDR3 consists of 15 residues. The CDR3: CASSVGGAAYNEQFF. The CDR3 DNA sequence: TGTGCCAGCAGCGTAGGCGGAGCGGCCTACAATGAGCAGTTCTTC.

The chain recombines TRBV30 with TRBJ1-3, with unresolved D. Between the trimmed V and J ends, which lost 4 bases and 7 bases, there was a span of 14 bases. The CDR3 length is 13 residues. In germline, CDR1 is GTSNPN, CDR2 SVGIG (reference sequence). CDR3 sequence: CAWNPDLTNTIYF. CDR3 nucleotide sequence: TGTGCCTGGAACCCTGACTTGACGAACACCATATATTTT.

The chain is built from TRBV5-6 and TRBJ2-5, with 8 nucleotides matching TRBD1. The V and J ends lost 4 bases and 5 bases, in that order; junction bases with no gene match: 7. The CDR3 extends over 14 amino acids. Germline-derived CDR1 and CDR2 are SGHDT and YYEEEE. The CDR3 sequence is CASSATDRVETQYF. CDR3 nucleotides: TGTGCCAGCAGCGCGACGGACAGGGTTGAGACCCAGTACTTC.

The gene calls are TRBV11-2 and TRBJ2-1, with a weak D call TRBD2 (8 bases). This CDR3 has 16 amino acids. Trimming removed 3 bases from V and 10 bases from J, with 22 bases in between. The germline CDR1 and CDR2 sequences are SGHAT and FQNNGV. CDR3 amino acids: CASSFRGQRERREQFF. The CDR3 DNA is TGTGCCAGCAGCTTCAGGGGACAGCGGGAGCGGCGCGAGCAGTTCTTC.

V gene TRBV19 combines with J gene TRBJ2-1; weak D call: TRBD2 (6 bases). CDR3 length equals 16 residues. The germline V gene encodes CDR1 LNHDA and CDR2 SQIVND (reference sequence). V shed 9 bases and J shed 0 bases, with 18 bases lying between them. CDR3 DNA sequence: TGTGCCAGGCAATACGGGACTTCAAACTCCTACAATGAGCAGTTCTTC. Amino acid sequence: CARQYGTSNSYNEQFF.

The chain couples TRBV4-1 to TRBJ1-6; D gene unclear. This CDR3 is 17 amino acids long. Trimming left V 0 bases short and J 0 bases short, with 9 bases between. Germline V gives CDR1 MGHRA, CDR2 YSYEKL. CDR3 in amino acids: CASSQEALSSYNSPLHF. The CDR3 DNA reads as TGCGCCAGCAGCCAAGAGGCGCTGAGCTCCTATAATTCACCCCTCCACTTT.

The V call is TRBV5-1, the J call TRBJ2-3; possible D gene TRBD1, 5 bases. The germline gives CDR1 SGHRS, CDR2 YFSETQ. The CDR3 runs 14 residues. The V and J ends lost 4 bases and 0 bases respectively, with 9 bases between them. CDR3 in DNA: TGCGCCAGCAGCCTGACAGTTAGCACAGATACGCAGTATTTT. Amino acids: CASSLTVSTDTQYF. Using reference TRBV5-1 and TRBJ2-3 for the parts outside the CDR3, the full variable domain is KAGVTQTPRYLIKTRGQQVTLSCSPISGHRSVSWYQQTPGQGLQFLFEYFSETQRNKGNFPGRFSGRQFSNSRSEMNVSTLELGDSALYLCASSLTVSTDTQYFGPGTRLTVL.

The V call is TRBV28, the J call TRBJ1-1, with no clear D. Deletions cut 5 bases from V and 1 base from J, with 2 bases between. Germline CDR1 MDHEN, CDR2 SYDVKM. The CDR3 is made up of 11 amino acids. The CDR3 loop reads CASSTNTEAFF. The CDR3 DNA follows: TGTGCCAGCAGTACGAACACTGAAGCTTTCTTT.

This chain joins TRBV2 and TRBJ1-6; D is perhaps TRBD1 (6 bases). V lost 7 bases, J lost 5 bases, and 9 bases lay in between. Germline-derived CDR1 and CDR2 are SNHLY and FYNNEI. CDR3 size: 13 residues. The DNA for the CDR3 is TGTGCCAGCAAGGGACAAGATAATTCACCCCTCCACTTT. Translating gives CASKGQDNSPLHF.

The chain joins TRBV5-1 to TRBJ1-5; D unresolved. Germline V gene data show CDR1 as SGHRS and CDR2 as YFSETQ. V lost 0 bases to trimming and J lost 1 base, with 5 bases between them. The CDR3 covers 14 residues. The chain's CDR3 is CASSLEGSNQPQHF. The CDR3 DNA follows: TGCGCCAGCAGCTTGGAGGGAAGCAATCAGCCCCAGCATTTT.

V usage is TRBV27 and J usage is TRBJ2-5; TRBD1 might be the D (5 bases). Trimming pared 0 bases from V and 9 bases from J, leaving 14 bases between. The CDR3 totals 14 residues. Germline V gives CDR1 MNHEY, CDR2 SMNVEV (reference sequence). This CDR3 reads CASSLSPGNRAQYF. The CDR3 nucleotides are TGTGCCAGCAGTTTATCCCCAGGGAATAGGGCCCAGTACTTC.

V usage is TRBV7-9 and J usage is TRBJ2-7, with D perhaps being TRBD1 or TRBD2 (5 bases each). Germline V gives CDR1 SEHNR, CDR2 FQNEAQ (reference sequence). Trimming removed 1 base at V and 5 bases at J, with 12 bases between. The CDR3 runs 14 residues. The chain's CDR3 is CASSLETRGHEQYF. DNA of the CDR3: TGTGCCAGCAGCTTAGAAACTCGGGGCCACGAGCAGTACTTC.

The chain employs TRBV5-5 and TRBJ2-7; D is uncertain. The CDR3 runs 11 residues. Looked up from germline, CDR1 is SGHKS and CDR2 is YYEKEE (reference sequence). Between the trimmed V and J ends, which lost 4 bases and 5 bases, there was a span of 7 bases. CDR3 sequence (DNA): TGTGCCAGCAGCACATCGAACGAGCAGTACTTC. Protein: CASSTSNEQYF.

The chain couples TRBV7-8 to TRBJ2-7; tentatively, D is TRBD1 (6 bases). Germline V gives CDR1 SGHVS, CDR2 FQNEAQ. V lost 1 base and J lost 1, with 14 bases in between. The CDR3 runs 16 residues. The DNA for the CDR3 is TGTGCCAGCAGCTTAGTCGGGACACCCTTTTCCTACGAGCAGTACTTC. The encoded protein is CASSLVGTPFSYEQYF.

This clone was observed a single time. CDR3: CASSLYTSGSRETQYF. DNA of the CDR3: TGTGCCAGCAGTTTATATACTAGCGGGAGCAGAGAGACCCAGTACTTC. This rearrangement joins TRBV27 to TRBJ2-5; TRBD2 matches at 11 bases. There are 16 residues in the CDR3. V was clipped by 1 base and J by 4 bases; unmatched bases: 5. Germline V CDR1 and CDR2: MNHEY, SMNVEV (reference sequence).

This sequence joins TRBV6-1 and TRBJ1-2; D ambiguous. V lost 2 bases and J lost 2, with 6 bases in between. Germline CDR1 is MNHNS and CDR2 is SASEGT. The CDR3 has 13 residues. This chain's CDR3 is CASSEPANYGYTF. The CDR3, as DNA: TGTGCCAGCAGTGAACCAGCAAACTATGGCTACACCTTC.

The genes are TRBV27 and TRBJ2-7, with D uncertain. CDR3 length: 13 residues. In germline, CDR1 is MNHEY, CDR2 SMNVEV (reference sequence). V dropped 3 bases and J dropped 6 bases, with 12 bases sitting between them. CDR3 DNA sequence: TGTGCCAGCAGTTTCCTAGGAACGCTCGAGCAGTACTTC. It codes for CASSFLGTLEQYF.

The gene calls are TRBV28 and TRBJ1-1; D gene ambiguous. Germline V lookup: CDR1 MDHEN, CDR2 SYDVKM. V was shortened by 3 bases and J by 8 bases, with 10 bases between the two germline ends. CDR3 length equals 12 residues. As DNA, the CDR3 is TGTGCCAGCAGTTTGGCGGTTGCGGAAGCTTTCTTT. It encodes CASSLAVAEAFF.